Listed here are 30 T cell receptor beta chains from one sample, sequenced in a study of molecular identifiers for immune sequencing clone quantification. Each CDR3 protein gets one entry after TCRdb re-called the PCR reads with MiXCR. The sample holds about 320,000 distinct CDR3 sequences, 20% to 25% seen once. Material: naive CD8+ T cells from blood, with Jurkat cell RNA spiked in. Regarding subset: FACS-sorted CD8+CD4-CCR7+CD45RA+ naive T cells. Receptors were obtained from a human donor in good health. Some libraries in this study had Jurkat cell RNA spiked in.

V is TRBV19 and J is TRBJ1-5, with D unclear. The CDR3 spans 12 residues. The V gene lost 3 bases and the J gene lost 5 bases, with 5 bases spanning the gap. Germline CDR1 LNHDA, CDR2 SQIVND (reference sequence). CDR3 bases: TGTGCCAGTAGTATTGGAGATCAGCCCCAGCATTTT. Its protein is CASSIGDQPQHF.

Comment on this clonotype: The CDR3 carries no conserved terminal phenylalanine or tryptophan, so it likely arises from a read error. The CDR3 spells CASSPNYEQYL. DNA for the CDR3: TGTGCCAGCAGCCCCAACTACGAGCAGTACCTC. The rearrangement uses TRBV7-8 and TRBJ2-7, with D hard to call. This CDR3 is 11 amino acids long. V shed 5 bases and J shed 3 bases, with 5 bases lying between them. Germline V gene data show CDR1 as SGHVS and CDR2 as FQNEAQ.

There are many counts of this clonotype. The chain carries TRBV7-2 and TRBJ2-1; D uncertain. The CDR3 is 13 amino acids. Trimming removed 2 bases from V and 6 bases from J, with 8 bases in between. The germline V gene has CDR1 SGHTA and CDR2 FQGNSA. The CDR3: CASSLLGINEQFF. The CDR3 coding sequence is TGTGCCAGCAGCTTATTAGGTATCAATGAGCAGTTCTTC. Supplemented by reference TRBV7-2 and TRBJ2-1, the full variable domain reads GAGVSQSPSNKVTEKGKDVELRCDPISGHTALYWYRQSLGQGLEFLIYFQGNSAPDKSGLPSDRFSAERTGGSVSTLTIQRTQQEDSAVYLCASSLLGINEQFFGPGTRLTVL.

This clonotype was detected many times. This rearrangement joins TRBV7-2 to TRBJ1-2, with D uncertain. Trimming left V 5 bases short and J 4 bases short, with 11 bases between. The germline V gene has CDR1 SGHTA and CDR2 FQGNSA. This CDR3 comprises 13 residues. This chain's CDR3 is CASSGTEPYGYTF. CDR3 coding DNA: TGTGCCAGCAGCGGTACAGAGCCCTATGGCTACACCTTC.

In regard to this clonotype: This may stem from a read error, because a much larger clone lies one nucleotide away. The V call is TRBV2, the J call TRBJ2-7, with 9 bases lining up with TRBD1. The V and J ends lost 6 bases and 5 bases, in that order; junction bases with no gene match: 14. The CDR3 is 16 amino acids. The V gene's germline CDR1 is SNHLY and CDR2 FYNNEI. CDR3 region: CASRKSGQGLGHEQYF. In nucleotides, the CDR3 is TGTGCCAGCAGAAAATCGGGACAGGGCCTAGGCCACGAGCAGTACTTC.

The chain joins TRBV6-2 or TRBV6-3 to TRBJ2-3; D ambiguous. Looked up from germline, CDR1 is MNHEY and CDR2 is SVGEGT. This CDR3 is 14 amino acids long. V dropped 8 bases and J dropped 6 bases, with 18 bases sitting between them. The CDR3 loop reads CASLEGPYPDTQYF. The CDR3, as DNA: TGTGCCAGCTTAGAAGGACCCTACCCCGATACGCAGTATTTT.

This clonotype came up many times. J is TRBJ2-5 and V is TRBV19; TRBD1 agrees at 12 bases. The CDR3 covers 16 residues. J lost 3 bases, V lost 3 bases, and 5 bases had no gene match. Germline V gives CDR1 LNHDA, CDR2 SQIVND (reference sequence). CDR3 sequence (DNA): TGTGCCAGTAGTATCGGGACAGGGGGCTTGGAAGAGACCCAGTACTTC. It specifies CASSIGTGGLEETQYF.

This clonotype was seen many times. The rearrangement uses TRBV7-2 and TRBJ2-1; D may be TRBD1 (5 bases). CDR3 size: 15 residues. Germline V gives CDR1 SGHTA, CDR2 FQGNSA. Trimming cost V 4 bases and J 1 base, with 11 bases left between them. Here the CDR3 reads CASSSGPGSYNEQFF. CDR3 DNA sequence: TGTGCCAGCAGCTCCGGGCCAGGGTCCTACAATGAGCAGTTCTTC.

This clonotype was seen ten or more times. The chain joins TRBV6-5 to TRBJ2-5, with 8 bases fitting TRBD2. The germline V gene has CDR1 MNHEY and CDR2 SVGAGI. The CDR3 totals 13 residues. V gave up 7 bases and J gave up 3 bases; unmatched junction bases: 4. The CDR3 region has the DNA TGTGCCAGCAACAGCGGGAGTGAAGAGACCCAGTACTTC. Translated, it gives CASNSGSEETQYF.

Comments on this clonotype: A clone one base away is much larger, so this may be a read error. J is TRBJ2-5 and V is TRBV9; D is tentatively TRBD1 or TRBD2 (6 bases each). The CDR3 covers 14 residues. Germline assignment: CDR1 SGDLS and CDR2 YYNGEE. CDR3: CASSARDMKETQHF. The CDR3, as DNA: TGTGCCAGCAGCGCGCGGGACATGAAAGAGACCCAGCACTTC.

This clonotype is a singleton in its sample. Given a much more abundant clone one base away, this may be a read error. This chain links TRBV2 with TRBJ2-3, with a weak D call TRBD1 (6 bases). Germline values: CDR1 SNHLY, CDR2 FYNNEI. The CDR3 loop spans 15 amino acids. V was cut by 5 bases and J by 1 base, with 13 bases left in between. The CDR3 loop reads CASSSWDTRTDTQYF. CDR3 nucleotides: TGTGCCAGCAGTTCCTGGGACACCCGCACAGATACGCAGTATTTT.

This clonotype showed up many times. This chain links TRBV7-2 with TRBJ2-2, with D uncertain. Germline CDR1 and CDR2: SGHTA and FQGNSA. The CDR3 sequence is 16 residues long. Trimming shortened V by 1 base and J by 3 bases, and 12 bases separated the two germline ends. The CDR3 DNA reads as TGTGCCAGCAGCTTAGTGAGCGTCTGGGACACCGGGGAGCTGTTTTTT. Protein: CASSLVSVWDTGELFF.

Ten or more counts support this clonotype. This chain uses TRBV12-3 or TRBV12-4 with TRBJ2-5, with D perhaps given as TRBD1 or TRBD2 (5 bases each). The CDR3 has 12 amino acids. Trimming stripped 7 bases from V and 7 bases from J, with 13 bases between. For the CDR3, the DNA is TGTGCCAGCACCGGGACGGCCGGGACCCAGTACTTC. The encoded protein is CASTGTAGTQYF.

This clonotype was detected many times. One end of the junction fails to match germline, which may point to a read error. The chain combines TRBV7-9 with TRBJ2-5; D may be TRBD2 (5 bases). The CDR3 consists of 11 residues. CDR1 and CDR2 from the germline V gene are SEHNR and FQNEAQ (reference sequence). CDR3 sequence reads: CASSRGPYQHF. CDR3 DNA: TGTGCCAGCAGTCGCGGGCCCTACCAACACTTC.

This clonotype was detected only a few times. The V and J genes are TRBV28 and TRBJ2-1, with 7 bases lining up with TRBD2. This CDR3 comprises 14 residues. The germline V gene has CDR1 MDHEN and CDR2 SYDVKM. After removal of 2 bases from V and 13 bases from J, the junction contained 11 bases not matched to a gene. CDR3 residues: CASSLTRGLYYQFF. CDR3 in DNA: TGTGCCAGCAGTTTAACCCGGGGACTATACTACCAGTTCTTC.

This clonotype was picked up many times. This chain links TRBV7-9 with TRBJ2-4; 9 nucleotides agree with TRBD2. This CDR3 is 16 amino acids long. CDR1 and CDR2 (germline): SEHNR, FQNEAQ (reference sequence). V shed 6 bases, J shed 0 bases, and the junction held 6 bases outside the gene matches. The CDR3 reads CASSSSGGIAKNIQYF. The CDR3 bases are TGTGCCAGCAGTTCCAGCGGGGGGATAGCCAAAAACATTCAGTACTTC.

This clonotype came up many times. This chain connects TRBV11-2 to TRBJ2-1; D possibly corresponds to TRBD2 (6 bases). CDR3 length equals 16 residues. Germline CDR1 is SGHAT and CDR2 is FQNNGV. The ends were cut back, 0 bases at V and 3 bases at J, with 12 bases in the middle. This CDR3 reads CASSLDGTFSYNEQFF. The DNA of the CDR3 is TGTGCCAGCAGCTTAGATGGGACTTTCAGCTACAATGAGCAGTTCTTC.

The V call is TRBV6-2 or TRBV6-3, the J call TRBJ2-1; D uncertain. The CDR3 runs to 12 residues. Germline loops: CDR1 MNHEY, CDR2 SVGEGT. V was shortened by 0 bases and J by 8 bases, with 5 bases between the two germline ends. As DNA, the CDR3 is TGTGCCAGCAGTTACTCCCTCCATGAGCAGTTCTTC. This codes for CASSYSLHEQFF.

Many counts were recorded for this clonotype. This sequence joins TRBV5-6 and TRBJ1-5; D call uncertain. The CDR3 has 13 amino acids. V was trimmed by 3 bases and J by 4 bases, leaving 8 bases between them. Germline CDR1 is SGHDT and CDR2 is YYEEEE. The CDR3 region has the DNA TGTGCCAGCAGCTGGCAGGAAAATCAGCCCCAGCATTTT. It codes for CASSWQENQPQHF.

Of note for this clonotype: This could be a read error, since a much larger clone is one nucleotide away. The rearrangement uses TRBV29-1 and TRBJ2-7; D gene unclear. Germline loops: CDR1 SQVTM, CDR2 ANQGSEA. The CDR3 is made up of 13 amino acids. V lost 5 bases and J 2 bases, leaving 13 bases between the germline ends. This CDR3 reads CSVTPGTPYEQYF. In DNA form, the CDR3 reads TGCAGCGTTACCCCCGGAACCCCCTACGAGCAGTACTTC.

This clonotype was picked up many times. The gene calls are TRBV6-2 or TRBV6-3 and TRBJ2-7; no reliable D call. V lost 10 bases to trimming and J lost 0 bases, with 4 bases between them. Germline values: CDR1 MNHEY, CDR2 SVGEGT. There are 10 residues in the CDR3. The DNA for the CDR3 is TGTGCCACCTTCTCCTACGAGCAGTACTTC. It yields the protein CATFSYEQYF.

This chain joins TRBV4-1 and TRBJ1-2; the D gene is possibly TRBD1 (6 bases). V dropped 4 bases and J dropped 0 bases, with 15 bases sitting between them. Germline CDR1 and CDR2: MGHRA and YSYEKL. The CDR3 length is 16 residues. CDR3: CASSPLAGTTNYGYTF. CDR3 nucleotide sequence: TGCGCCAGCAGCCCACTAGCCGGGACAACTAACTATGGCTACACCTTC.

Concerning this clonotype: Given a much more abundant clone one base away, this may be a read error. The rearrangement joins TRBV29-1 to TRBJ2-7, with a tentative D call TRBD2 (6 bases). The germline V gene encodes CDR1 SQVTM and CDR2 ANQGSEA. The CDR3 covers 11 residues. The chain's CDR3 is CSFAWGVEQSF. The CDR3 DNA is TGCAGCTTTGCATGGGGGGTCGAGCAGTCCTTC.

This clonotype was seen repeatedly, ten times or more. The CDR3 DNA sequence: TGTGCCACCAGTGCGGGCGTGAACACTGAAGCTTTCTTT. Residues: CATSAGVNTEAFF. The genes are TRBV24-1 and TRBJ1-1; no reliable D call. CDR1 is KGHDR, CDR2 SFDVKD, per germline. CDR3 length: 13 amino acids. The ends were cut back, 5 bases at V and 0 bases at J, with 6 bases in the middle.

Only a few counts were recorded for this clonotype. The rearrangement links TRBV2 to TRBJ2-3, with 10 bases lining up with TRBD2. Germline V gene data show CDR1 as SNHLY and CDR2 as FYNNEI. This CDR3 has 16 residues. Losses at the gene ends were 10 bases for V and 4 bases for J; bases not matched to a gene: 14. The CDR3 nucleotides read TGTGCCATCCTCCCCCTAGCGGGGGCAGGCCCAGATACGCAGTATTTT. Amino acid sequence: CAILPLAGAGPDTQYF.

A word on this clonotype: Given a much more abundant clone one base away, this may be a read error. Since no conserved phenylalanine or tryptophan closes the CDR3, a read error is the likely cause. The chain couples TRBV6-6 to TRBJ2-1; TRBD1 aligns across 9 bases. The J segment lost 4 bases and the V segment lost 0 bases, leaving 7 bases of the junction unmatched. Per germline, CDR1 MNHNY and CDR2 SVGAGI (reference sequence). There are 17 residues in the CDR3. The CDR3 DNA reads as TGTGCCAGCAGTTACTCATCCGACAGGGGGATTTACAATGAGCAGTTCTGC. Encoded protein: CASSYSSDRGIYNEQFC.

This clonotype was seen repeatedly, ten times or more. The J gene is TRBJ2-7, the V gene TRBV5-6; 7 bases agree with TRBD2. V lost 0 bases and J lost 2; bases outside the gene matches: 2. The CDR3 covers 14 residues. Germline CDR1 and CDR2: SGHDT and YYEEEE. Here the CDR3 DNA reads TGTGCCAGCAGCTTGGGCGGGAGACCCTACGAGCAGTACTTC. This sequence encodes CASSLGGRPYEQYF.

This clonotype was seen repeatedly, ten times or more. The chain recombines TRBV4-1 with TRBJ1-5; 7 nucleotides align to TRBD1. This CDR3 has 17 amino acids. CDR1 MGHRA and CDR2 YSYEKL come from the germline V gene. The trim removed 4 bases at V and 1 base at J, leaving 10 bases unmatched. The CDR3 DNA reads TGCGCCAGCAGCCCGCAGGGGGGGGGAAGAAGCAATCAGCCCCAGCATTTT. Protein product: CASSPQGGGRSNQPQHF.

Ten or more counts support this clonotype. This chain links TRBV9 with TRBJ1-1, with a possible D match to TRBD1 (6 bases). Germline CDR1 SGDLS, CDR2 YYNGEE. The V and J ends lost 3 bases and 4 bases respectively, with 13 bases between them. The CDR3 covers 14 residues. This CDR3 is CASSGGASGTEAFF. The CDR3 nucleotides are TGTGCCAGCAGCGGGGGGGCCTCGGGCACTGAAGCTTTCTTT.

This clonotype was counted between two and nine times. This chain joins TRBV20-1 and TRBJ2-3; D is possibly TRBD2 (5 bases). The germline gives CDR1 DFQATT, CDR2 SNEGSKA (reference sequence). The CDR3 has 17 amino acids. V gave up 0 bases and J gave up 2 bases, with 18 bases separating them. CDR3 protein: CSAREIRSGTYTDTQYF. DNA for the CDR3: TGCAGTGCTAGAGAAATAAGGAGCGGCACATACACAGATACGCAGTATTTT.